These 27 T cell receptor beta chains were sequenced from one sample in a study of CD8+CD57+ T cells in acquired aplastic anemia. The template for TCR beta VDJ and CDR3 sequence profiling was genomic DNA. TCRdb reanalysed the reads using MiXCR and keeps one entry per CDR3 protein. The sample comprises 190,000 or so distinct CDR3 sequences, approximately 57% of which are singletons, and around 28% rests with the top ten. Material: sorted CD4+, CD8+, or CD8+CD57+ T cells (not recorded which) from PBMCs. The source is a human donor in good health.

V is TRBV13 and J is TRBJ2-7, with TRBD1 identical over 7 bases. Germline V gene lookup returns CDR1 PRHDT and CDR2 FYEKMQ (reference sequence). The CDR3 runs to 15 residues. The junction had 9 bases not matched to a gene; V was cut back by 5 bases and J by 2 bases. CDR3 sequence: CASSPRDSFPYEQYF. DNA for the CDR3: TGTGCCAGCAGCCCCAGGGACAGCTTCCCCTACGAGCAGTACTTC.

V and J are TRBV7-6 and TRBJ1-4; D remains ambiguous. This CDR3 region has 12 residues. Germline CDR1 and CDR2: SGHVS and FNYEAQ. Trimming shortened V by 4 bases and J by 8 bases, and 8 bases separated the two germline ends. This chain's CDR3 is CASSSSLEKLFF. Written as DNA, the CDR3 is TGTGCCAGCAGCTCATCACTCGAAAAACTGTTTTTT.

This clonotype is a singleton in its sample. The chain has TRBV7-8 and TRBJ2-7; the match to TRBD1 covers 7 bases. Germline V CDR1 and CDR2: SGHVS, FQNEAQ. The CDR3 spans 14 residues. The trim removed 5 bases at V and 5 bases at J, leaving 9 bases unmatched. CDR3 amino acids: CASSPEGAPHEQYF. In DNA form, the CDR3 reads TGTGCCAGCAGCCCAGAGGGGGCGCCCCACGAGCAGTACTTC.

This clonotype was found many times. The chain carries TRBV7-9 and TRBJ2-7, with D unclear. The length of the CDR3 is 13 residues. Germline lookup yields CDR1 SEHNR and CDR2 FQNEAQ (reference sequence). V was shortened by 5 bases and J by 2 bases, with 10 bases between the two germline ends. As DNA, the CDR3 is TGTGCCAGCAGCGTCGGCGGTCCCTACGAGCAGTACTTC. Amino acids: CASSVGGPYEQYF.

V and J are TRBV2 and TRBJ2-1, with D uncertain. CDR3 length: 12 amino acids. The V end lost 8 bases, the J end lost 10 bases, and 15 bases lay between the germline ends. Germline V CDR1 and CDR2: SNHLY, FYNNEI. The CDR3 DNA follows: TGTGCCAGCGAAAGGGCCCGGCCAGAGCAGTTCTTC. This codes for CASERARPEQFF.

The chain recombines TRBV5-1 with TRBJ2-5; D not certain. V gave up 3 bases and J gave up 5 bases, with 14 bases separating them. Germline CDR1 reads SGHRS; CDR2 reads YFSETQ. The CDR3 runs 14 residues. Here the CDR3 reads CASSWSGPGETQYF. CDR3 bases: TGCGCCAGCAGCTGGTCCGGGCCCGGGGAGACCCAGTACTTC.

This rearrangement joins TRBV13 to TRBJ2-3, with TRBD2 identical over 9 bases. There are 16 residues in the CDR3. V trimming: 1 base; J trimming: 3 bases; junction bases outside the gene matches: 5. Germline V gives CDR1 PRHDT, CDR2 FYEKMQ (reference sequence). Here the CDR3 reads CASSLAAGGATDTQYF. The CDR3 nucleotides read TGTGCCAGCAGCTTAGCAGCGGGGGGTGCGACAGATACGCAGTATTTT.

The chain links TRBV5-6 to TRBJ1-5, with D unclear. V lost 5 bases and J 0 bases, leaving 15 bases between the germline ends. This CDR3 region has 16 residues. Germline-derived CDR1 and CDR2 are SGHDT and YYEEEE. Written as DNA, the CDR3 is TGTGCCAGCAGTCTTGACGGGCCGTATAGCAATCAGCCCCAGCATTTT. It translates to CASSLDGPYSNQPQHF.

V is TRBV20-1 and J is TRBJ2-3; 11 nucleotides match TRBD2. Per the germline V gene, CDR1 is DFQATT and CDR2 is SNEGSKA (reference sequence). The CDR3 consists of 18 residues. The ends lost 1 base at V and 5 bases at J; junction bases unmatched: 14. The chain's CDR3 is CSARGSGTSGTELDTQYF. The CDR3 DNA is TGCAGTGCTAGAGGGTCCGGGACTAGCGGAACTGAACTAGATACGCAGTATTTT.

As concerns this clonotype: A junction end diverges from the germline sequence, so it may reflect a read error. The V call is TRBV5-1, the J call TRBJ2-1; D is unresolved. The V gene's germline CDR1 is SGHRS and CDR2 YFSETQ. The CDR3 length is 11 residues. This CDR3 reads CASSFSDEQFF. CDR3 nucleotides: TGTGCCAGCAGCTTTAGTGATGAGCAGTTCTTC. Based on the CDR3 plus reference TRBV5-1 and TRBJ2-1, the full variable domain is KAGVTQTPRYLIKTRGQQVTLSCSPISGHRSVSWYQQTPGQGLQFLFEYFSETQRNKGNFPGRFSGRQFSNSRSEMNVSTLELGDSALYLCASSFSDEQFFGPGTRLTVL.

J is TRBJ2-5 and V is TRBV25-1; 8 bases map to TRBD1. The CDR3 length is 13 residues. After removal of 7 bases from V and 5 bases from J, the junction contained 6 bases not matched to a gene. Germline V gene sequence: CDR1 MGHDK, CDR2 SYGVNS. CDR3: CASTKQGVETQYF. The CDR3 DNA reads as TGTGCCAGCACTAAACAGGGGGTTGAGACCCAGTACTTC.

The chain uses TRBV10-3 and TRBJ1-6; 9 positions match TRBD1. Germline lookup yields CDR1 ENHRY and CDR2 SYGVKD. V was clipped by 2 bases and J by 10 bases; unmatched bases: 6. This CDR3 region has 15 residues. The CDR3 DNA follows: TGTGCCATCAGTGAGGGGGGGGACAGGGCATCACCCCTCCACTTT. Translating gives CAISEGGDRASPLHF.

This clonotype was detected many times. The rearrangement joins TRBV20-1 to TRBJ1-5; D might be TRBD1 (5 bases). The CDR3 contains 12 residues. Germline V gene data show CDR1 as DFQATT and CDR2 as SNEGSKA (reference sequence). Trimming took off 7 bases at V and 2 bases at J, with 9 bases between the two ends. The CDR3 loop is CSGGRGNQPQHF. CDR3 DNA: TGCAGTGGAGGCAGGGGCAATCAGCCCCAGCATTTT.

The chain links TRBV7-2 to TRBJ2-7; TRBD1 matches 11 bases. The CDR3 covers 15 residues. V dropped 6 bases and J dropped 6; count of bases not matched to a gene: 10. Germline V lookup: CDR1 SGHTA, CDR2 FQGNSA. In DNA, the CDR3 is TGTGCCAGCAGGGGTAGGGACAGGGGGACTTTCGAGCAGTACTTC. It encodes CASRGRDRGTFEQYF. Using reference TRBV7-2 and TRBJ2-7 for the parts outside the CDR3, the full variable domain is GAGVSQSPSNKVTEKGKDVELRCDPISGHTALYWYRQSLGQGLEFLIYFQGNSAPDKSGLPSDRFSAERTGGSVSTLTIQRTQQEDSAVYLCASRGRDRGTFEQYFGPGTRLTVT.

This chain uses TRBV10-3 with TRBJ1-1; no clear D gene. This CDR3 is built from 13 residues. Germline loops: CDR1 ENHRY, CDR2 SYGVKD. V was cut by 3 bases and J by 5 bases, with 10 bases left in between. CDR3 nucleotide sequence: TGTGCCATCAGTGAATCCCTACTAACTGAAGCTTTCTTT. Protein product: CAISESLLTEAFF.

The sample holds many counts of this clonotype. In DNA, the CDR3 is TGTGCCAGCAGCCCAGCTGGCCGGGACTACGAGCAGTACTTC. Translated: CASSPAGRDYEQYF. The chain uses TRBV9 and TRBJ2-7; tentative D call: TRBD2 (5 bases). The CDR3 spans 14 residues. Germline V gene sequence: CDR1 SGDLS, CDR2 YYNGEE. With 4 bases removed from V and 3 bases from J, the gap between germline ends came to 14 bases.

This sequence joins TRBV7-6 and TRBJ1-4; D unresolved. Germline CDR1 reads SGHVS; CDR2 reads FNYEAQ. V lost 2 bases and J 6 bases, leaving 7 bases between the germline ends. The CDR3 totals 13 residues. This CDR3 reads CASSLLRDEKLFF. The CDR3 region has the DNA TGTGCCAGCAGCTTACTCCGGGATGAAAAACTGTTTTTT.

The V gene is TRBV20-1, the J gene TRBJ1-1; no definite D call. The CDR3 consists of 12 residues. V gave up 6 bases and J gave up 4 bases, with 12 bases separating them. The germline V gene has CDR1 DFQATT and CDR2 SNEGSKA (reference sequence). CDR3 in amino acids: CSAPDGVTEAFF. CDR3 in DNA: TGCAGTGCGCCGGATGGGGTCACTGAAGCTTTCTTT.

The chain carries TRBV5-1 and TRBJ1-2; D remains ambiguous. Trimming pared 3 bases from V and 0 bases from J, leaving 9 bases between. Per germline, CDR1 SGHRS and CDR2 YFSETQ. The CDR3 has 14 residues. CDR3 in amino acids: CASSSLPANYGYTF. The CDR3 nucleotides read TGCGCCAGCAGCTCCCTGCCAGCTAACTATGGCTACACCTTC.

This clonotype was seen many times. The chain uses TRBV7-8 and TRBJ2-7, with D unclear. The germline V gene encodes CDR1 SGHVS and CDR2 FQNEAQ. The CDR3 contains 12 residues. Deletions cut 5 bases from V and 6 bases from J, with 11 bases between. The chain's CDR3 is CASSHPPGEQYF. The CDR3 bases are TGTGCCAGCAGCCACCCTCCAGGCGAGCAGTACTTC.

The rearrangement uses TRBV12-3 or TRBV12-4 and TRBJ2-1, with TRBD2 identical over 11 bases. The CDR3 contains 15 residues. The V gene end was trimmed by 6 bases and the J gene end by 5 bases; junction bases not matched to a gene: 6. CDR3 protein: CASSRGTSGDNEQFF. The CDR3 DNA reads as TGTGCCAGCAGCCGCGGGACTAGCGGAGACAATGAGCAGTTCTTC.

This clonotype was counted between two and nine times. The rearrangement uses TRBV29-1 and TRBJ1-3; D is unclear. The germline CDR1 and CDR2 sequences are SQVTM and ANQGSEA. The CDR3 contains 12 residues. V was pared by 4 bases and J by 0 bases, with 4 bases between. CDR3 nucleotide sequence: TGCAGCGTTGGCAGCTCTGGAAACACCATATATTTT. Translated: CSVGSSGNTIYF.

The chain carries TRBV15 and TRBJ2-7; D assignment may be TRBD1 or TRBD2 (5 bases each). V lost 0 bases to trimming and J lost 3 bases, with 12 bases between them. The CDR3 runs to 15 residues. Germline CDR1 LNHNV, CDR2 YYDKDF (reference sequence). The CDR3 is CATSRDPGRSYEQYF. CDR3 coding DNA: TGTGCCACCAGCAGAGATCCGGGGCGAAGCTACGAGCAGTACTTC. Full variable domain (remainder filled in from reference TRBV15 and TRBJ2-7): DAMVIQNPRYQVTQFGKPVTLSCSQTLNHNVMYWYQQKSSQAPKLLFHYYDKDFNNEADTPDNFQSRRPNTSFCFLDIRSPGLGDTAMYLCATSRDPGRSYEQYFGPGTRLTVT.

This chain joins TRBV7-2 and TRBJ1-6, with D maybe TRBD1 (5 bases). The V gene's germline CDR1 is SGHTA and CDR2 FQGNSA. This CDR3 contains 16 residues. The germline V and J ends were trimmed by 5 bases and 4 bases, with 15 bases remaining between them. This chain's CDR3 is CASSRLAGEYNSPLHF. For the CDR3, the DNA is TGTGCCAGCAGCCGTCTAGCGGGGGAGTATAATTCACCCCTCCACTTT.

A note on this clonotype: Just one base apart from a much larger clone, this may be a read error. Because the CDR3 is missing its conserved closing phenylalanine or tryptophan, this is likely a read error. This chain joins TRBV7-2 and TRBJ2-7, with 8 bases matching TRBD1. CDR1 and CDR2 (germline): SGHTA, FQGNSA. This CDR3 spans 18 amino acids. The CDR3 nucleotides read TGCGCCAGCAGCCAAGATCCCCCTCCGGACAGGGCTATGGGCGAGCAGTACCTC. Translated, it gives CASSQDPPPDRAMGEQYL.

This clonotype was observed many times. The chain joins TRBV12-3 or TRBV12-4 to TRBJ2-1, with unresolved D. V was cut by 5 bases and J by 3 bases, with 17 bases left in between. This CDR3 is built from 16 residues. The CDR3 sequence is CASSLVGGIDYNEQFF. CDR3 bases: TGTGCCAGCAGTCTGGTTGGTGGGATTGACTACAATGAGCAGTTCTTC.

This sequence joins TRBV7-2 and TRBJ1-4, with a possible D match to TRBD1 (6 bases). The germline V and J ends were trimmed by 6 bases and 7 bases, with 15 bases remaining between them. The CDR3 sequence is 14 residues long. Per the germline V gene, CDR1 is SGHTA and CDR2 is FQGNSA. Here the CDR3 DNA reads TGTGCCAGCAGACTACAGGGACCCCTTGAAAAACTGTTTTTT. Its translation is CASRLQGPLEKLFF.